This T cell receptor beta chain came from a study of shared clonotypes between healthy human individuals. Study context: Three CD4 naive, three CD4 memory, two CD8 naive and one CD8 memory plate were used per donor.

Libraries were prepared by immunoSEQ multiplex PCR; TCRdb keeps only in-frame clonotypes and omits some of them. The sample lists millions of clones; roughly 92% were seen once. About this clone: Antigen specificity is unknown.

Trimming shortened V by 0 bases and J by 6 bases, and 2 bases separated the two germline ends. Looked up from germline, CDR1 is MGHRA and CDR2 is YSYEKL. CDR3 length: 11 residues. Study-wide findings and caveats: Sampling included only blood; tissue repertoires likely differ.

The specimen was naive CD4+ T cells sorted from blood. The sample's subset: CD45RA+ positively selected. The sequence was obtained from a man in his late teens or twenties in good health. The chain is built from TRBV4-1 and TRBJ1-2; D unclear. The DNA for the CDR3 is TGCGCCAGCAGCCAAGAGAATGGCTACACCTTC. Translated: CASSQENGYTF.